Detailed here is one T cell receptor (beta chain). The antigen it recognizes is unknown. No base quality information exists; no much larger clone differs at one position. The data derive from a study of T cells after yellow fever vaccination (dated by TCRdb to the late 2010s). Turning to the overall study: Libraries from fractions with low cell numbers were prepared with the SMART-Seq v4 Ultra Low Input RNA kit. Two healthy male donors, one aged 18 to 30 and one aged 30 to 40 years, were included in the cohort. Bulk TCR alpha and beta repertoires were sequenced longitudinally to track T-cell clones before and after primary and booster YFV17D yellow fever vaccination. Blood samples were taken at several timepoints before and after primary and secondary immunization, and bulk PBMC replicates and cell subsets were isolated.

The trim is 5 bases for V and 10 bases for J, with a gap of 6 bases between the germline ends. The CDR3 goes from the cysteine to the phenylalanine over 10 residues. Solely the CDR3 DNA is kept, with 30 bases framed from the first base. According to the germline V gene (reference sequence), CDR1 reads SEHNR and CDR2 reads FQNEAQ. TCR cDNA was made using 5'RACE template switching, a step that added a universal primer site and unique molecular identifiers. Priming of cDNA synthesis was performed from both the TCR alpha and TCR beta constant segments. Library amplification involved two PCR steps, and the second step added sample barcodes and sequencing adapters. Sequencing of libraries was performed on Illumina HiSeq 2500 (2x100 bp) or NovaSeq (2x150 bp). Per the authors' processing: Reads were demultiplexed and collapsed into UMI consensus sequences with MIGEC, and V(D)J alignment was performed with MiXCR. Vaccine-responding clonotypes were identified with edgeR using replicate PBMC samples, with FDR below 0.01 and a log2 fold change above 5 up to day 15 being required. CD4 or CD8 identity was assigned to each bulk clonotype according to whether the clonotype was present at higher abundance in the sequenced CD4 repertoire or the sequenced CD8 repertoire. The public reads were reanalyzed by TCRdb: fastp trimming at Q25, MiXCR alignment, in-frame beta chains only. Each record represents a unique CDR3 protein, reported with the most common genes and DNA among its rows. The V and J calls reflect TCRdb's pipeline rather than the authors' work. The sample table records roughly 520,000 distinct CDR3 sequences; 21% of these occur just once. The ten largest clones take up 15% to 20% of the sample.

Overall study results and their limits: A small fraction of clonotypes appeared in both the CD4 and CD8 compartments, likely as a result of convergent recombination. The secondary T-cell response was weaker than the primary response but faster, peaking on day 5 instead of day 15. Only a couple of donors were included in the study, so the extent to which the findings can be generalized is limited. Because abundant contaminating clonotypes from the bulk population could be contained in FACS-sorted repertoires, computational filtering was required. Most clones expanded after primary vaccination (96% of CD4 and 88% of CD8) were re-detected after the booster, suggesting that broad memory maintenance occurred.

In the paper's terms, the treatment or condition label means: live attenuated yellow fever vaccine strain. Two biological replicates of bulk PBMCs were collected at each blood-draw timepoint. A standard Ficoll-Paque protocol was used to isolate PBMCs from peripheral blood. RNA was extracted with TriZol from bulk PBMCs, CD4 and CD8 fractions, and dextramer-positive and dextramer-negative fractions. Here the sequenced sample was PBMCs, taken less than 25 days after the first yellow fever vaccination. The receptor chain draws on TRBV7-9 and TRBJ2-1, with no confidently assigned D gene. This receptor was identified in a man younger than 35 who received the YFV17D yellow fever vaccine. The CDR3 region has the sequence CASSPREQFF. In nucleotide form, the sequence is TGTGCCAGCAGCCCCAGGGAGCAGTTCTTC. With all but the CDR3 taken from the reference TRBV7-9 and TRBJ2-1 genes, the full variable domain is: DTGVSQNPRHKITKRGQNVTFRCDPISEHNRLYWYRQTLGQGPEFLTYFQNEAQLEKSRLLSDRFSAERPKGSFSTLEIQRTEQGDSAMYLCASSPREQFFGPGTRLTVL.